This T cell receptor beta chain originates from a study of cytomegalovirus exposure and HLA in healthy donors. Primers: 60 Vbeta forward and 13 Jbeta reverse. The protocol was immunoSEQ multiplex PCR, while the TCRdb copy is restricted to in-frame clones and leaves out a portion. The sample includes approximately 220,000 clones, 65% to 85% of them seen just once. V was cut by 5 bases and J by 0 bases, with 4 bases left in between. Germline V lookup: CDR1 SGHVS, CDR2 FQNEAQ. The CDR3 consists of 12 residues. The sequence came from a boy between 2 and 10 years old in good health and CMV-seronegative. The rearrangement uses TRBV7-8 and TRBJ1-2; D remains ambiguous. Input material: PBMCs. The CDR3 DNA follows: TGTGCCAGCAGCCCTACTAACTATGGCTACACCTTC. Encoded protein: CASSPTNYGYTF.